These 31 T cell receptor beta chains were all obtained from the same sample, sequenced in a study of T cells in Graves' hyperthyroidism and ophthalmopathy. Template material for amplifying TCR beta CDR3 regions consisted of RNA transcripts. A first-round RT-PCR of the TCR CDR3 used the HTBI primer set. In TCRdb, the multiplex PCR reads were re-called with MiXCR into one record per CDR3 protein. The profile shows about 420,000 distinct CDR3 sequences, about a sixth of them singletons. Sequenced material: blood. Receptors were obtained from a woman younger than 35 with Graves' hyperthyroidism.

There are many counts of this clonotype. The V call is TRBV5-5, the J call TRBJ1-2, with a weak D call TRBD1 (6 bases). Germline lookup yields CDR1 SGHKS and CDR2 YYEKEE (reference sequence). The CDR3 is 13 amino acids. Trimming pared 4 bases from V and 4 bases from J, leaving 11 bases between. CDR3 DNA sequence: TGTGCCAGCAGCCCGGACAGTGCCTATGGCTACACCTTC. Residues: CASSPDSAYGYTF.

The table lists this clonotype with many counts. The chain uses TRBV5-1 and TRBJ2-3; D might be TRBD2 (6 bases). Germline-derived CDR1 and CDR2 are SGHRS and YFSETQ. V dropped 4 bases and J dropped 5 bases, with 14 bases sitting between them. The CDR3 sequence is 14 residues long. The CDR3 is CASSPGTGGDTQYF. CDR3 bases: TGCGCCAGCAGCCCCGGGACTGGGGGAGATACGCAGTATTTT.

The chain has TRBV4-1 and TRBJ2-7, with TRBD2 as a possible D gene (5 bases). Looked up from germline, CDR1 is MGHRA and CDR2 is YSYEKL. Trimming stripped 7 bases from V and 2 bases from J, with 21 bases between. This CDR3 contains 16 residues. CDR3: CASNFPSRLPTYEQYF. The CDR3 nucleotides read TGCGCCAGCAATTTCCCCAGCCGACTACCAACCTACGAGCAGTACTTC.

The CDR3 is CASSPRQGGPQETQYF. CDR3 sequence (DNA): TGTGCCAGCAGCCCGAGACAGGGAGGTCCCCAAGAGACCCAGTACTTC. This chain links TRBV5-4 with TRBJ2-5; a weak D match, TRBD1 (7 bases). V lost 4 bases and J 1 base, leaving 17 bases between the germline ends. This CDR3 is built from 16 residues. Germline CDR1 reads SGHNT; CDR2 reads YYREEE (reference sequence). The variable domain in full, completed from reference TRBV5-4 and TRBJ2-5, reads ETGVTQSPTHLIKTRGQQVTLRCSSQSGHNTVSWYQQALGQGPQFIFQYYREEENGRGNFPPRFSGLQFPNYSSELNVNALELDDSALYLCASSPRQGGPQETQYFGPGTRLLVL.

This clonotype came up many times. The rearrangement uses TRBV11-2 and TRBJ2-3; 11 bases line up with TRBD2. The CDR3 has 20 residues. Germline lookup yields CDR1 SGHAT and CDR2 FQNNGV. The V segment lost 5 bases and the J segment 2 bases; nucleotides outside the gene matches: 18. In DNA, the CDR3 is TGTGCCAGCAGCGGGACCCCCTGGCGCCTAGCGGGAGGCAACACAGATACGCAGTATTTT. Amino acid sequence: CASSGTPWRLAGGNTDTQYF.

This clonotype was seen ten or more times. The CDR3 sequence is CASSQEKGGPYEQYF. The DNA of the CDR3 is TGCGCCAGCAGCCAAGAAAAGGGAGGTCCCTACGAGCAGTACTTC. The chain links TRBV4-1 to TRBJ2-7; maybe TRBD2 (6 bases). Germline V gene data show CDR1 as MGHRA and CDR2 as YSYEKL. V was clipped by 0 bases and J by 2 bases, with 11 bases between them. This CDR3 is built from 15 residues.

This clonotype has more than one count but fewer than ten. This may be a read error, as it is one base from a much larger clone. The CDR3 spells CASSTGAGRYSNQPQHF. In DNA form, the CDR3 reads TGTGCCAGCAGTACCGGGGCAGGTCGGTATAGCAATCAGCCCCAGCATTTT. The chain employs TRBV12-3 or TRBV12-4 and TRBJ1-5; a weak D match, TRBD1 (5 bases). The CDR3 runs to 17 residues. V was pared by 5 bases and J by 0 bases, with 17 bases between.

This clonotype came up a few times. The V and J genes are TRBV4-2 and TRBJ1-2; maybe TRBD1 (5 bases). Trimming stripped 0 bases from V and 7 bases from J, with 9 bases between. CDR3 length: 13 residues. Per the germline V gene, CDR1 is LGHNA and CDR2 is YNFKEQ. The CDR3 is CASSQESGIGYTF. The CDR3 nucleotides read TGTGCCAGCAGCCAAGAGTCAGGGATTGGCTACACCTTC.

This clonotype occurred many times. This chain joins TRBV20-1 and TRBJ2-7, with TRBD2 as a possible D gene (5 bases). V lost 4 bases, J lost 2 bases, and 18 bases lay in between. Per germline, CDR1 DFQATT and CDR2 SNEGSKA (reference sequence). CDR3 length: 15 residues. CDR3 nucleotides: TGCAGTGCTACGATTTACAGCGGCCTTACCTACGAGCAGTACTTC. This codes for CSATIYSGLTYEQYF.

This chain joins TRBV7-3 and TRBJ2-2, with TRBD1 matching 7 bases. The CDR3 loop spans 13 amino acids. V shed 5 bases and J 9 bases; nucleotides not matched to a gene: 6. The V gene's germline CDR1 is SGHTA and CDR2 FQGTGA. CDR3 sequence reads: CASSPDRHRELFF. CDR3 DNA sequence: TGTGCCAGCAGCCCGGACAGGCACCGGGAGCTGTTTTTT.

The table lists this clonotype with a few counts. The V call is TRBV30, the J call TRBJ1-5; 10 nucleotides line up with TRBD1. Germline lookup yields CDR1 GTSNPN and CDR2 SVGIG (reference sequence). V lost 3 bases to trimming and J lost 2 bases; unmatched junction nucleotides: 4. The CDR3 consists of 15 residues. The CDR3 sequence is CAWRSGTGGNQPQHF. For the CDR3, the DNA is TGTGCCTGGAGATCCGGGACAGGGGGCAATCAGCCCCAGCATTTT.

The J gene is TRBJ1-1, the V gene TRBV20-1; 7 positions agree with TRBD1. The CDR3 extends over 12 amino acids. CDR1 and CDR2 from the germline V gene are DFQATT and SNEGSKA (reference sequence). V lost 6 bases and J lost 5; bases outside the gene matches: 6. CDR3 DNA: TGCAGTGCACTTCCAGGGGGGACTGAAGCTTTCTTT. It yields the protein CSALPGGTEAFF.

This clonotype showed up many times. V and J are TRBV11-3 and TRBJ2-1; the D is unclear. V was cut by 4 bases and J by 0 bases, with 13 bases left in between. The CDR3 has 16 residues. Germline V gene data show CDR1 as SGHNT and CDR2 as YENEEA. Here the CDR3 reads CASSSHTSSSYNEQFF. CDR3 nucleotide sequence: TGTGCCAGCAGCTCCCACACCTCAAGCTCCTACAATGAGCAGTTCTTC. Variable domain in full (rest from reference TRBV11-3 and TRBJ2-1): EAGVVQSPRYKIIEKKQPVAFWCNPISGHNTLYWYLQNLGQGPELLIRYENEEAVDDSQLPKDRFSAERLKGVDSTLKIQPAELGDSAVYLCASSSHTSSSYNEQFFGPGTRLTVL.

The CDR3: CASSIRVPNYGYTF. The CDR3 nucleotides read TGTGCCAGTAGTATCAGGGTTCCTAACTATGGCTACACCTTC. V and J are TRBV19 and TRBJ1-2, with a tentative D call TRBD1 (5 bases). V was pared by 3 bases and J by 0 bases, with 8 bases between. The CDR3 is made up of 14 amino acids. CDR1 LNHDA and CDR2 SQIVND come from the germline V gene (reference sequence). Together with reference TRBV19 and TRBJ1-2, the CDR3 gives the full variable domain: DGGITQSPKYLFRKEGQNVTLSCEQNLNHDAMYWYRQDPGQGLRLIYYSQIVNDFQKGDIAEGYSVSREKKESFPLTVTSAQKNPTAFYLCASSIRVPNYGYTFGSGTRLTVV.

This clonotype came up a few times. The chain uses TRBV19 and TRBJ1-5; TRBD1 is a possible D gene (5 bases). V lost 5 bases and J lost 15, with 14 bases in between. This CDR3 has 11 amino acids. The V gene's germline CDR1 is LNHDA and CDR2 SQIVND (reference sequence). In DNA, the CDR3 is TGTGCCAGTAGTGGGGGGACCGTTCGGCATTTT. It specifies CASSGGTVRHF.

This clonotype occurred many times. CDR3 nucleotides: TGCGCCAGCCATTGGAGGACAGGGGCCTACGAGCAGTACTTC. Its protein product is CASHWRTGAYEQYF. The chain carries TRBV5-1 and TRBJ2-7, with 9 bases matching TRBD1. The CDR3 consists of 14 residues. V lost 7 bases to trimming and J lost 2 bases; unmatched junction nucleotides: 7. Germline CDR1 SGHRS, CDR2 YFSETQ.

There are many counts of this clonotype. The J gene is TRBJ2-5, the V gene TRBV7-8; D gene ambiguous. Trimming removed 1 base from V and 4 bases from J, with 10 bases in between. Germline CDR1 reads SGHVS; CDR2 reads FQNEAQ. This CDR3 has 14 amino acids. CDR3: CASSLEWGRETQYF. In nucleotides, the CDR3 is TGTGCCAGCAGCTTAGAGTGGGGAAGAGAGACCCAGTACTTC. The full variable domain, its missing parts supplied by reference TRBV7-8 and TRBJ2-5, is GAGVSQSPRYKVAKRGQDVALRCDPISGHVSLFWYQQALGQGPEFLTYFQNEAQLDKSGLPSDRFFAERPEGSVSTLKIQRTQQEDSAVYLCASSLEWGRETQYFGPGTRLLVL.

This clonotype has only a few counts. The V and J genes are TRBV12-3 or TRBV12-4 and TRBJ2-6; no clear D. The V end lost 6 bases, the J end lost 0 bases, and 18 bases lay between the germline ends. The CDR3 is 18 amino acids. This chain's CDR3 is CASSPKLSLNSGANVLTF. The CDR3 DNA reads TGTGCCAGCAGCCCCAAGCTGTCCCTAAACTCTGGGGCCAACGTCCTGACTTTC.

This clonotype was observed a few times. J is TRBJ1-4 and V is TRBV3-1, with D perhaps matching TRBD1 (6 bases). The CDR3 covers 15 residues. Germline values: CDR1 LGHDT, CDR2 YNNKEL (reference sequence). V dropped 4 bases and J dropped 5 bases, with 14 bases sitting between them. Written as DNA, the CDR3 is TGTGCCAGCAGCCCACCCGGAGGGGGGAATGAAAAACTGTTTTTT. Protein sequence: CASSPPGGGNEKLFF.

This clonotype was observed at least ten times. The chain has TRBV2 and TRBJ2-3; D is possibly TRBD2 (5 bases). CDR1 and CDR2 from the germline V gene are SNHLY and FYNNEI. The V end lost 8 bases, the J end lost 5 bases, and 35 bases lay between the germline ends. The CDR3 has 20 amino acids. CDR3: CASREPTIPWPVALLDTQYF. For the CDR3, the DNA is TGTGCCAGCCGAGAACCGACTATACCATGGCCCGTAGCCCTGTTAGATACGCAGTATTTT.

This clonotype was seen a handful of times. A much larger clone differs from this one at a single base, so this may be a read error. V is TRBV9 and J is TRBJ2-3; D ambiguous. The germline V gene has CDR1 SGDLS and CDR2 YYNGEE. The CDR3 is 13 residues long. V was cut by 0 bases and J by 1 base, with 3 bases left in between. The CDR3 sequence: CASSVEGTDTQYF. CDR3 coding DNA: TGTGCCAGCAGCGTAGAGGGCACAGATACGCAGTATTTT.

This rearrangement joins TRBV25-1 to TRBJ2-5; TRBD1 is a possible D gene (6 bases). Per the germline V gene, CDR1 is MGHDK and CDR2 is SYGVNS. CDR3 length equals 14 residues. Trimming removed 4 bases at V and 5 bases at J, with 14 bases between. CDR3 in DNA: TGTGCCAGCAGTGCTACAGGGTCCTGGGAGACCCAGTACTTC. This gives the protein CASSATGSWETQYF.

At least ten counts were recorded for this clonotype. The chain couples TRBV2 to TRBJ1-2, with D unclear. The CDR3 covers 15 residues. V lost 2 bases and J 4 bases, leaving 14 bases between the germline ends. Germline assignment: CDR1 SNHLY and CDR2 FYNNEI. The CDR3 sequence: CASSESVLRAYGYTF. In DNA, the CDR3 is TGTGCCAGCAGTGAAAGCGTTCTACGGGCCTATGGCTACACCTTC. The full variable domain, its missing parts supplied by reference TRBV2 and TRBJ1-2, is EPEVTQTPSHQVTQMGQEVILRCVPISNHLYFYWYRQILGQKVEFLVSFYNNEISEKSEIFDDQFSVERPDGSNFTLKIRSTKLEDSAMYFCASSESVLRAYGYTFGSGTRLTVV.

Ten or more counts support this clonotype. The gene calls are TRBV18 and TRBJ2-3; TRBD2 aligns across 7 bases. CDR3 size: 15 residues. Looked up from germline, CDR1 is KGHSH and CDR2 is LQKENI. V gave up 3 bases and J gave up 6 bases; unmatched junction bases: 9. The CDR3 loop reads CASSPQRGRTDTQYF. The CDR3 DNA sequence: TGTGCCAGCTCACCTCAGCGGGGTAGGACGGATACGCAGTATTTT.

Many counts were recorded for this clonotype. DNA of the CDR3: TGTGCCAGCACCCCCAACGAGGTTCAGCCCCAGCATTTT. Encoded protein: CASTPNEVQPQHF. This chain connects TRBV12-3 or TRBV12-4 to TRBJ1-5; no definite D call. V gave up 7 bases and J gave up 6 bases, with 13 bases separating them. This CDR3 is 13 amino acids long.

The CDR3 bases are TGTGCCAGCAGTGATGATTGGGCCGCTAGCGGGAGAATTCCCGGGGAGCTGTTTTTT. Translation gives CASSDDWAASGRIPGELFF. The chain combines TRBV25-1 with TRBJ2-2; 10 bases agree with TRBD2. Losses at the gene ends were 3 bases for V and 6 bases for J; bases not matched to a gene: 16. The CDR3 sequence is 19 residues long. The germline CDR1 and CDR2 sequences are MGHDK and SYGVNS.

This CDR3 is CASSDSSEATDTQYF. Here the CDR3 DNA reads TGTGCCAGCAGTGACTCGAGCGAGGCAACAGATACGCAGTATTTT. This sequence joins TRBV6-4 and TRBJ2-3; no definite D call. Deletions cut 0 bases from V and 3 bases from J, with 10 bases between. Germline CDR1 reads MRHNA; CDR2 reads SNTAGT. The length of the CDR3 is 15 residues.

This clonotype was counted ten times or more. The DNA for the CDR3 is TGTGCCTGGGGACAGTTCTGGGGCGAGCAGTACTTC. Translating it yields CAWGQFWGEQYF. V gene TRBV30 combines with J gene TRBJ2-7, with D possibly being TRBD1 (6 bases). The CDR3 loop spans 12 amino acids. Trimming removed 5 bases from V and 6 bases from J, with 14 bases in between. Germline CDR1 reads GTSNPN; CDR2 reads SVGIG (reference sequence).

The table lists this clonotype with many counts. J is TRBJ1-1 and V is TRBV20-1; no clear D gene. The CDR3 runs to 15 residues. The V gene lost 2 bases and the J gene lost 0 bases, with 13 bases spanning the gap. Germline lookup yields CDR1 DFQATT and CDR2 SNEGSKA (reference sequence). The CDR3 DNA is TGCAGTGCTAGATCGGGAGGGAACATGAACACTGAAGCTTTCTTT. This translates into CSARSGGNMNTEAFF.

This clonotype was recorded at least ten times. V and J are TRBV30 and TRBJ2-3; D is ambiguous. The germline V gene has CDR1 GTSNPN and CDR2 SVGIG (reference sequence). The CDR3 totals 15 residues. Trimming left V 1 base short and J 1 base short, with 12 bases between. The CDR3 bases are TGTGCCTGGAGTGGGAGTAGTTCTGGCACAGATACGCAGTATTTT. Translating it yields CAWSGSSSGTDTQYF.

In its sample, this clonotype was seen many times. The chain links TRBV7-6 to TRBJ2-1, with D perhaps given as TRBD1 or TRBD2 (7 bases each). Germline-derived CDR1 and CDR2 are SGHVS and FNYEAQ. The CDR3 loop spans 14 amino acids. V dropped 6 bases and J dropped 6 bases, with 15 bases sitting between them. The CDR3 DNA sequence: TGTGCCAGCAGTTCAGGGGGGGTCGGCAATGAGCAGTTCTTC. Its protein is CASSSGGVGNEQFF.